This T cell receptor (beta chain) was sequenced in a study of post-analysis software for immune sequencing data. General study points: Five TRBV segments (TRBV5-6, TRBV5-1 and TRBV20-1 among them) occurred more frequently in patients than in controls.

V shed 5 bases and J shed 11 bases, with 24 bases lying between them. This CDR3 region has 14 residues. Germline V gene data show CDR1 as DFQATT and CDR2 as SNEGSKA (reference sequence). Details on this clonotype: Its matching antigen is unknown.

Unique molecular identifiers tagged the TCR beta cDNA libraries. TCRdb reanalysed the PCR reads using MiXCR and keeps one entry per CDR3 protein. The table lists 450,000 or so distinct CDR3 sequences, roughly 45% of them singletons, with 12% in the top ten. The sample comprised blood. The TCR originated in a girl aged 10 to 17 with multiple sclerosis. V is TRBV20-1 and J is TRBJ2-5, with D perhaps given as TRBD1 or TRBD2 (5 bases each). The chain's CDR3 is CSAFSWDGPMEQYF. CDR3 DNA: TGCAGTGCTTTTTCTTGGGACGGTCCTATGGAGCAGTACTTC.